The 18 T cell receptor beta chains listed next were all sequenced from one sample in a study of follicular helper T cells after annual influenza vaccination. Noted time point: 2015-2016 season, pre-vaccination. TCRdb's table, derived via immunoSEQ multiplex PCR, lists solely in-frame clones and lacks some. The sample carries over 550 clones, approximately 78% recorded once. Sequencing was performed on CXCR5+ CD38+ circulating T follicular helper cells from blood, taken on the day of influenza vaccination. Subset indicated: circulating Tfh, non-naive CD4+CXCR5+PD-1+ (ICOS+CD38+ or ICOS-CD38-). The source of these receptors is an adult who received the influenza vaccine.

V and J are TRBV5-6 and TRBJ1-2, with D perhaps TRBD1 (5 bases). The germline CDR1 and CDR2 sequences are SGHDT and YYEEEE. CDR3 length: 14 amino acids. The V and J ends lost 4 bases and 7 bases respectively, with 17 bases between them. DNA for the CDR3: TGTGCCAGCAGCCCGACGAGGCAGGGTTTTGGCTACACCTTC. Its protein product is CASSPTRQGFGYTF.

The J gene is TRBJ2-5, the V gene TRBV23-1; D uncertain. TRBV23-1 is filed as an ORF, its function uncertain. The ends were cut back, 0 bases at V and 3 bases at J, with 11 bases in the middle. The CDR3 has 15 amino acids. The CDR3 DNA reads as TGCGCCAGCAGTCAATCGGGCTATCCGAAAGAGACCCAGTACTTC. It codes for CASSQSGYPKETQYF.

The CDR3 nucleotides are TGTGCCAGCAGCTCCCTCAGGGGGTTGGTTACTGGAAACACCATATATTTT. Residues: CASSSLRGLVTGNTIYF. The V gene is TRBV7-9, the J gene TRBJ1-3; 7 positions match TRBD1. Looked up from germline, CDR1 is SEHNR and CDR2 is FQNEAQ (reference sequence). The trim removed 4 bases at V and 2 bases at J, leaving 11 bases unmatched. The CDR3 covers 17 residues.

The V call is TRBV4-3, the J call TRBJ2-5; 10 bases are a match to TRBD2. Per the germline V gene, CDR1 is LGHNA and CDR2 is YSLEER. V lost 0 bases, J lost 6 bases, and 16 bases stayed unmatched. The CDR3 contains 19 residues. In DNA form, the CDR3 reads TGCGCCAGCAGCCAAGAAACTAGAGCGGGGGGGCCGCGTCAACAGACCCAGTACTTC. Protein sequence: CASSQETRAGGPRQQTQYF.

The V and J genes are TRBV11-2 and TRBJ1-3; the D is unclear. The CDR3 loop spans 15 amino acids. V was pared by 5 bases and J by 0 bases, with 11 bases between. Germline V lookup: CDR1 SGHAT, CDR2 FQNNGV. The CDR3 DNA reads TGTGCCAGCAGCCGCGACGGGAGCTCTGGAAACACCATATATTTT. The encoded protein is CASSRDGSSGNTIYF.

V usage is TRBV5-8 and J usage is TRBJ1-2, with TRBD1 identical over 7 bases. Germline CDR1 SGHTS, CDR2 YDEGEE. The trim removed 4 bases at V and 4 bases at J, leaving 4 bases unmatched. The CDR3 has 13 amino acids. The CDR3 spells CASSPDRTYGYTF. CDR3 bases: TGTGCCAGCAGCCCGGACAGGACCTATGGCTACACCTTC.

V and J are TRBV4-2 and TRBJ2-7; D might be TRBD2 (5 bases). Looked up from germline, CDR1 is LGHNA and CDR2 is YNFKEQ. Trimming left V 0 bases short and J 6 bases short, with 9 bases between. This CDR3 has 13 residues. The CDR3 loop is CASSQDAGLEQYF. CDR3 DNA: TGTGCCAGCAGCCAAGATGCGGGTCTCGAGCAGTACTTC.

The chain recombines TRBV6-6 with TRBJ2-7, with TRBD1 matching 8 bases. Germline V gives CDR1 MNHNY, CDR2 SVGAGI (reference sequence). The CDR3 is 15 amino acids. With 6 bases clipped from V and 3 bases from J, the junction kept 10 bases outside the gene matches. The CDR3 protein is CASRKPGQANYEQYF. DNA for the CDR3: TGTGCCAGCAGAAAACCGGGACAGGCTAACTACGAGCAGTACTTC.

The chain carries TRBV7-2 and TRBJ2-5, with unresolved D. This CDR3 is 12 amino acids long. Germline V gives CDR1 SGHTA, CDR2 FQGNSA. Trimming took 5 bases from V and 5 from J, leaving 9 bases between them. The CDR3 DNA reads TGTGCCAGCAGCCCACCAACTGAGACCCAGTACTTC. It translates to CASSPPTETQYF.

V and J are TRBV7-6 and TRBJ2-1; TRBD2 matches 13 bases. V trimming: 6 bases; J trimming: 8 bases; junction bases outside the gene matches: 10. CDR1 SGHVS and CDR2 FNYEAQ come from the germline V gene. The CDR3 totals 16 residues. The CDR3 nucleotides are TGTGCCAGCAGACGAACTAGCGGGGGGGCCTGGGATGAGCAGTTCTTC. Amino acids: CASRRTSGGAWDEQFF.

The CDR3 reads CASSLDSQGYGYTF. CDR3 in DNA: TGTGCCAGCAGCTTAGATAGCCAGGGGTATGGCTACACCTTC. The chain combines TRBV11-2 with TRBJ1-2, with D possibly matching TRBD1 (6 bases). This CDR3 comprises 14 residues. The germline V gene has CDR1 SGHAT and CDR2 FQNNGV. The germline V and J ends were trimmed by 0 bases and 5 bases, with 10 bases remaining between them. The complete variable domain, with remaining parts taken from reference TRBV11-2 and TRBJ1-2, reads EAGVAQSPRYKIIEKRQSVAFWCNPISGHATLYWYQQILGQGPKLLIQFQNNGVVDDSQLPKDRFSAERLKGVDSTLKIQPAKLEDSAVYLCASSLDSQGYGYTFGSGTRLTVV.

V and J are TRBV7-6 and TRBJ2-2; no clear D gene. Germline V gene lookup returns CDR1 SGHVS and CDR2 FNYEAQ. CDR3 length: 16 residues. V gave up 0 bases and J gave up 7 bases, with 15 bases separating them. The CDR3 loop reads CASSLAQVQFGGELFF. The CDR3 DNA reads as TGTGCCAGCAGCTTAGCCCAAGTACAGTTCGGCGGGGAGCTGTTTTTT.

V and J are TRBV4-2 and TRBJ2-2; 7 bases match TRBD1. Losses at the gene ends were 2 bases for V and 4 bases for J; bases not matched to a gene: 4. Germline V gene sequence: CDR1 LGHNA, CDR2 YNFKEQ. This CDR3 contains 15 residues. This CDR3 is CASSQSTGATGELFF. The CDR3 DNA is TGTGCCAGCAGCCAATCTACAGGGGCCACCGGGGAGCTGTTTTTT.

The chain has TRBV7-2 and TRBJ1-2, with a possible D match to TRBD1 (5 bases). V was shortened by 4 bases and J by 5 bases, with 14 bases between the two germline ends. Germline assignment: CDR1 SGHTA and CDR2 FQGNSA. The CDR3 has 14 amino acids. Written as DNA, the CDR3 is TGTGCCAGCAGCTCCTCCGGGGGGGGATATGGCTACACCTTC. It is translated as CASSSSGGGYGYTF.

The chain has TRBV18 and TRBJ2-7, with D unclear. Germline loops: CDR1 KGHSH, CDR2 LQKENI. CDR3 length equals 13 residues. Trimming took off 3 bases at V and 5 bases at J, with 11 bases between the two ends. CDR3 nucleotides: TGTGCCAGCTCACCTGGCGAGAGAGACGAGCAGTACTTC. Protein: CASSPGERDEQYF.

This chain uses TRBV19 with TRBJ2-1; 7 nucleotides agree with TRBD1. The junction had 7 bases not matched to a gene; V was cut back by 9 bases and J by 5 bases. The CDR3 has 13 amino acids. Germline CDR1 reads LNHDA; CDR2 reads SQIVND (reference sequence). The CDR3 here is CASSMGQNNEQFF. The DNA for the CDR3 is TGTGCCAGCTCGATGGGACAGAACAATGAGCAGTTCTTC.

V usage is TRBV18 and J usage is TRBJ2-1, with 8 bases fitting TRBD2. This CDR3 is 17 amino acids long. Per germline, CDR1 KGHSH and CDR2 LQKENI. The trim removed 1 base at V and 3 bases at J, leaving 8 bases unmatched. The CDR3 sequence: CASSPLPSGGGYNEQFF. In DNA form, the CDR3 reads TGTGCCAGCTCACCACTTCCGTCGGGAGGGGGCTACAATGAGCAGTTCTTC.

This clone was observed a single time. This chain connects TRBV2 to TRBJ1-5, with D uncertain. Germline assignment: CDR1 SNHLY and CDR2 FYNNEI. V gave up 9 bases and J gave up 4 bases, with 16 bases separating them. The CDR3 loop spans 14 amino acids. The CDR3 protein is CASTRTNQNQPQHF. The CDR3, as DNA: TGTGCCAGTACTCGCACAAACCAGAATCAGCCCCAGCATTTT. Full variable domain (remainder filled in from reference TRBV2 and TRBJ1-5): EPEVTQTPSHQVTQMGQEVILRCVPISNHLYFYWYRQILGQKVEFLVSFYNNEISEKSEIFDDQFSVERPDGSNFTLKIRSTKLEDSAMYFCASTRTNQNQPQHFGDGTRLSIL.